These 20 T cell receptor beta chains were all obtained from the same sample, sequenced in a study of Graves' ophthalmopathy and Graves' hyperthyroidism. Scientists amplified the TCR beta CDR3 regions from RNA transcripts. In the first round, RT-PCR was carried out with HTBI primers, and a multiplex PCR formed the second round. TCRdb reanalysed the multiplex PCR reads using MiXCR and keeps one entry per CDR3 protein. The sample includes about 480,000 distinct CDR3 sequences, 14% of them seen just once. Sequenced input: blood. These receptors originate from a woman aged 30 to 39 with Graves' ophthalmopathy.

This clonotype was detected ten times or more. The gene calls are TRBV7-3 and TRBJ1-5; D is uncertain. This CDR3 has 13 amino acids. Looked up from germline, CDR1 is SGHTA and CDR2 is FQGTGA. V dropped 1 base and J dropped 9 bases, with 10 bases sitting between them. The CDR3 DNA reads TGTGCCAGCAGCTTAAGCGAGCTTCGGCCCCAGCATTTT. This codes for CASSLSELRPQHF.

This clonotype was observed at least ten times. This chain connects TRBV2 to TRBJ2-7; D is unresolved. V gave up 0 bases and J gave up 6 bases, with 9 bases separating them. CDR1 SNHLY and CDR2 FYNNEI come from the germline V gene. CDR3 length: 13 residues. The CDR3 here is CASSEAHGGEQYF. The CDR3 DNA is TGTGCCAGCAGTGAAGCGCATGGCGGCGAGCAGTACTTC.

The chain is built from TRBV12-3 or TRBV12-4 and TRBJ2-4; 7 bases agree with TRBD2. Losses at the gene ends were 4 bases for V and 2 bases for J; bases not matched to a gene: 5. The CDR3 sequence is 15 residues long. CDR3 protein: CASSSGGLTKNIQYF. For the CDR3, the DNA is TGTGCCAGCAGTTCCGGGGGACTAACCAAAAACATTCAGTACTTC.

This clonotype appeared many times. V and J are TRBV7-6 and TRBJ1-2; 9 positions agree with TRBD1. V lost 1 base, J lost 8 bases, and 5 bases stayed unmatched. CDR3 length: 14 residues. Germline V gene data show CDR1 as SGHVS and CDR2 as FNYEAQ. CDR3 nucleotides: TGTGCCAGCAGCTTAGACAGGGGGCTGCTGGGCTACACCTTC. It specifies CASSLDRGLLGYTF.

The CDR3 nucleotides read TGTGCCAGCACCTGGGGTTCGGACTACGAGCAGTACTTC. As protein: CASTWGSDYEQYF. J is TRBJ2-7 and V is TRBV12-3 or TRBV12-4, with unresolved D. V was pared by 7 bases and J by 3 bases, with 13 bases between. The CDR3 contains 13 residues.

This clonotype was detected many times. The J gene is TRBJ1-2, the V gene TRBV6-1; no clear D. The length of the CDR3 is 14 residues. The V and J ends lost 4 bases and 4 bases respectively, with 13 bases between them. Germline CDR1 is MNHNS and CDR2 is SASEGT. Here the CDR3 reads CASSVVGVGYGYTF. Here the CDR3 DNA reads TGTGCCAGCAGTGTGGTGGGAGTAGGCTATGGCTACACCTTC.

This sequence joins TRBV14 and TRBJ1-2, with a possible D match to TRBD1 (6 bases). Germline V gene data show CDR1 as SGHDN and CDR2 as FVKESK. V was shortened by 0 bases and J by 4 bases, with 12 bases between the two germline ends. This CDR3 is built from 15 residues. CDR3 in amino acids: CASSQDRGGSYGYTF. CDR3 nucleotide sequence: TGTGCCAGCAGCCAAGATCGGGGGGGCAGCTATGGCTACACCTTC.

There are many counts of this clonotype. The chain links TRBV6-1 to TRBJ2-6, with D perhaps given as TRBD1 or TRBD2 (5 bases each). V lost 4 bases and J lost 4, with 11 bases in between. This CDR3 contains 15 residues. Germline V gene sequence: CDR1 MNHNS, CDR2 SASEGT. The CDR3 nucleotides are TGTGCCAGCAGTGGGGACCCGTCCGGGGCCAACGTCCTGACTTTC. This sequence encodes CASSGDPSGANVLTF.

DNA of the CDR3: TGCGCCAGCAGCTTGGGGACATCCATGAACACTGAAGCTTTCTTT. It specifies CASSLGTSMNTEAFF. This rearrangement joins TRBV5-1 to TRBJ1-1, with D possibly being TRBD1 (5 bases). The CDR3 sequence is 15 residues long. The V end lost 0 bases, the J end lost 0 bases, and 9 bases lay between the germline ends. Germline lookup yields CDR1 SGHRS and CDR2 YFSETQ.

This clonotype was detected only a few times. The chain combines TRBV3-1 with TRBJ1-1; D unclear. This CDR3 has 14 amino acids. Germline V CDR1 and CDR2: LGHDT, YNNKEL (reference sequence). The V and J ends lost 3 bases and 3 bases respectively, with 11 bases between them. The CDR3 bases are TGTGCCAGCAGCCAGCGCGGCGCGGACACTGAAGCTTTCTTT. It yields the protein CASSQRGADTEAFF. The full variable domain, completed using reference TRBV3-1 and TRBJ1-1, is DTAVSQTPKYLVTQMGNDKSIKCEQNLGHDTMYWYKQDSKKFLKIMFSYNNKELIINETVPNRFSPKSPDKAHLNLHINSLELGDSAVYFCASSQRGADTEAFFGQGTRLTVV.

There are many counts of this clonotype. The chain recombines TRBV11-1 with TRBJ2-7, with TRBD2 identical over 13 bases. V was pared by 5 bases and J by 2 bases, with 6 bases of the junction left unmatched. Germline CDR1 is SGHAT and CDR2 is FQDESV (reference sequence). The CDR3 sequence is 16 residues long. CDR3: CASSPGTSGIAYEQYF. The CDR3 DNA follows: TGTGCCAGCAGCCCCGGGACTAGCGGGATAGCCTACGAGCAGTACTTC.

This chain connects TRBV5-1 to TRBJ2-7, with D possibly being TRBD1 or TRBD2 (5 bases each). The CDR3 has 15 amino acids. Per the germline V gene, CDR1 is SGHRS and CDR2 is YFSETQ. Trimming cost V 3 bases and J 0 bases, with 13 bases left between them. The DNA for the CDR3 is TGCGCCAGCAGCTACAATGCAGGGAGCTCCTACGAGCAGTACTTC. Translated: CASSYNAGSSYEQYF.

In its sample, this clonotype was seen many times. This sequence joins TRBV28 and TRBJ2-5; weak D call: TRBD2 (5 bases). This CDR3 spans 12 amino acids. V shed 5 bases and J shed 5 bases, with 9 bases lying between them. Germline V gene lookup returns CDR1 MDHEN and CDR2 SYDVKM. This CDR3 is CASSNERETQYF. CDR3 sequence (DNA): TGTGCCAGCAGTAATGAGCGGGAGACCCAGTACTTC.

This clonotype has a handful of counts. This chain links TRBV4-1 with TRBJ2-2; 10 bases fit TRBD1. Trimming at V came to 4 bases and at J to 5 bases, leaving 7 bases not matched to a gene. The CDR3 consists of 16 residues. CDR1 and CDR2 from the germline V gene are MGHRA and YSYEKL. In DNA form, the CDR3 reads TGCGCCAGCAGCCTCCGGACAGGGGGAAAAACCGGGGAGCTGTTTTTT. Translated: CASSLRTGGKTGELFF.

The J gene is TRBJ1-2, the V gene TRBV6-1; no clear D. Germline lookup yields CDR1 MNHNS and CDR2 SASEGT. Trimming removed 6 bases at V and 11 bases at J, with 25 bases between. The CDR3 sequence is 15 residues long. This CDR3 reads CASRERDVGPPGYTF. The DNA of the CDR3 is TGTGCCAGCAGGGAGAGGGATGTCGGGCCCCCTGGTTACACCTTC.

V is TRBV12-3 or TRBV12-4 and J is TRBJ1-2; the match to TRBD1 covers 10 bases. This CDR3 has 16 amino acids. The J segment lost 7 bases and the V segment lost 3 bases, leaving 11 bases of the junction unmatched. The CDR3: CASSFYGTGDRAGYTF. The CDR3, as DNA: TGTGCCAGCAGTTTCTATGGGACAGGGGATAGGGCTGGCTACACCTTC.

In this sample, this clonotype turned up many times. The V call is TRBV19, the J call TRBJ2-5, with 9 bases that match TRBD2. With V trimmed by 4 bases and J by 6 bases, 3 bases remained unmatched. The CDR3 is 13 residues long. Germline V gene sequence: CDR1 LNHDA, CDR2 SQIVND (reference sequence). The CDR3 loop is CASSRTSEKTQYF. CDR3 nucleotide sequence: TGTGCCAGTAGTAGGACTAGCGAAAAGACCCAGTACTTC.

The chain carries TRBV19 and TRBJ2-7; tentatively, D is TRBD2 (7 bases). CDR1 is LNHDA, CDR2 SQIVND, per germline (reference sequence). Trimming stripped 5 bases from V and 5 bases from J, with 13 bases between. This CDR3 comprises 13 residues. This CDR3 reads CASSQEGGDEQYF. DNA for the CDR3: TGTGCCAGTAGTCAAGAAGGGGGGGACGAGCAGTACTTC.

In its sample, this clonotype was seen many times. V is TRBV12-5 and J is TRBJ1-1; D is uncertain. V lost 7 bases and J 3 bases, leaving 15 bases between the germline ends. This CDR3 has 14 residues. CDR1 and CDR2 from the germline V gene are LGHNT and FRNRAP. Here the CDR3 reads CASAPGGPDTEAFF. CDR3 nucleotides: TGTGCTAGTGCCCCAGGAGGGCCCGACACTGAAGCTTTCTTT.

This clonotype was seen ten or more times. The genes are TRBV2 and TRBJ1-1; D might be TRBD1 (6 bases). The CDR3 has 14 amino acids. The germline V gene has CDR1 SNHLY and CDR2 FYNNEI. Trimming stripped 4 bases from V and 3 bases from J, with 12 bases between. The CDR3 is CASSVRQEYTEAFF. CDR3 DNA sequence: TGTGCCAGCAGTGTGCGACAGGAGTACACTGAAGCTTTCTTT.